The clone carrying this TCR beta chain was observed a handful of times. Its antigen is not identified. RNA transcripts provided the template for amplifying TCR beta CDR3 regions. Following a first-round RT-PCR that used HTBI primers, a second-round multiplex PCR was carried out. TCRdb reprocessed the multiplex PCR reads via MiXCR and lists one record per CDR3 protein. The table lists about 740,000 distinct CDR3 sequences, approximately 40% of them singletons. This sample is drawn from a study of Graves' ophthalmopathy and Graves' hyperthyroidism. Study-level information: Peripheral blood samples were taken at initial diagnosis, before any treatment. The study, taken as a whole, reports: Ophthalmopathy could be told apart from stable hyperthyroidism by a 13-signature model (about 89% sensitivity, around 79% specificity).

Those donors who had ophthalmopathy presented with moderate-to-severe activity, a CAS of ≥3, a NOSPECS of ≥4 and a duration under 3 months. V lost 5 bases to trimming and J lost 6 bases, with 17 bases between them. The CDR3 totals 15 residues. Per germline, CDR1 SGHVS and CDR2 FNYEAQ. This sequence joins TRBV7-6 and TRBJ1-5; possible D gene TRBD1, 6 bases. The clonotype originates from an adult man with Graves' ophthalmopathy. Source material: peripheral blood. CDR3 in amino acids: CASSHEQGLIQPQHF. The CDR3 DNA sequence: TGTGCCAGCAGCCACGAGCAGGGGTTGATTCAGCCCCAGCATTTT.